This is a list of T cell receptor beta chains from one sample in a study of control samples from healthy donors and cancer patients. Clones were read by immunoSEQ multiplex PCR, and TCRdb kept only the in-frame ones, dropping some. The profile covers about 44,000 clones, with over 75% appearing a single time and roughly 10% taken by the ten largest. Specimen: PBMCs. The receptors originated from a woman in her sixties with lung cancer. The CDR3 runs from the conserved cysteine through the conserved F or W. D genes are given only for firm matches. The size of a clone is reported for some rows only, either as once, few or many, or as a class for expanded clones.

CASSQQVSFDPNTEAFF TGCGCCAGCAGCCAACAAGTCTCTTTTGATCCGAACACTGAAGCTTTCTTT - TRBJ1-1 TRBV5-1 few
CASSLIGGSEETQYF TGTGCCAGCAGCTTAATCGGCGGGAGTGAAGAGACCCAGTACTTC TRBD2 TRBJ2-5 TRBV7-3 -
CASSTPGLAGGSSYNEQFF TGTGCCAGCAGCACACCGGGACTAGCGGGAGGAAGCTCCTACAATGAGCAGTTCTTC TRBD2 TRBJ2-1 TRBV5-4 -
CATSDGRGARYNEQFF TGTGCCACCAGTGATGGGAGGGGGGCGCGGTACAATGAGCAGTTCTTC - TRBJ2-1 TRBV24-1 -
CASSLTSGSDSPLHF TGTGCCAGCAGCTTAACATCAGGGTCGGATTCACCCCTCCACTTT - TRBJ1-6 TRBV7-3 -
CASSLQGGTEAFF TGTGCCAGCAGCTTACAGGGGGGGACTGAAGCTTTCTTT TRBD1 TRBJ1-1 TRBV11-3 -
CATRSSEGAGGELFF TGTGCCACCAGAAGCTCGGAGGGGGCGGGCGGGGAGCTGTTTTTT - TRBJ2-2 TRBV28 -
CASQWGSGANVLTF TGTGCCAGCCAGTGGGGCTCTGGGGCCAACGTCCTGACTTTC - TRBJ2-6 TRBV7-9 -
CASSPEREGRTGELFF TGTGCCAGCAGCCCCGAGCGGGAGGGCCGTACCGGGGAGCTGTTTTTT TRBD2 TRBJ2-2 TRBV28 -
CASSQVQGTYNEQFF TGCGCCAGCAGCCAAGTTCAGGGGACCTACAATGAGCAGTTCTTC - TRBJ2-1 TRBV4-1 -
CASTITGYNEQFF TGTGCCAGCACCATTACAGGGTACAATGAGCAGTTCTTC - TRBJ2-1 TRBV16 -
CASSESGTPSYEQYF TGCGCCAGCAGTGAGTCCGGGACGCCCTCCTACGAGCAGTACTTC - TRBJ2-7 TRBV10-2 -
CAWSVGTGSYGYTF TGTGCCTGGAGTGTAGGGACAGGGAGCTATGGCTACACCTTC TRBD1 TRBJ1-2 TRBV30 once
CASSVGTGTKQETQYF TGTGCCAGCAGCGTAGGCACCGGGACAAAGCAAGAGACCCAGTACTTC - TRBJ2-5 TRBV9 -
CATSILVSGVLTF TGTGCCACCTCCATACTTGTCTCCGGCGTCCTGACTTTC - TRBJ2-6 TRBV28 -
CASSLYRETQYF TGTGCCAGCAGTTTGTATCGCGAGACCCAGTACTTC - TRBJ2-5 TRBV12-3/TRBV12-4 -
CASSERETQYF TGTGCCAGCAGTGAGAGGGAGACCCAGTACTTC - TRBJ2-5 TRBV6-1 medium-sized
CASSSPTVQETQYF TGTGCCAGCAGCTCACCGACGGTCCAAGAGACCCAGTACTTC - TRBJ2-5 TRBV5-4 -
CATSRAVVGAETQYF TGTGCCACCAGCAGAGCCGTCGTGGGGGCAGAGACCCAGTACTTC - TRBJ2-5 TRBV15 -
CASSLTALGNTEAFF TGTGCCAGCAGTTTGACCGCCCTGGGGAACACTGAAGCTTTCTTT - TRBJ1-1 TRBV27 once
CASSPDGEGWETQYF TGTGCCAGCAGCCCCGACGGAGAGGGTTGGGAGACCCAGTACTTC - TRBJ2-5 TRBV5-4 -
CASSPRTSGRYEQYF TGTGCCAGCAGTCCACGGACTAGCGGGAGGTACGAGCAGTACTTC TRBD2 TRBJ2-7 TRBV27 -
CASSLSTSQRELFF TGTGCCAGCAGCTTGTCGACATCTCAAAGGGAGCTGTTTTTT - TRBJ2-2 TRBV11-3 -
CASSLLGTASNYGYTF TGCGCCAGCAGCTTGCTGGGAACAGCCTCCAACTATGGCTACACCTTC - TRBJ1-2 TRBV5-1 -
CAIRTERTYEQYF TGTGCCATCAGGACAGAGCGAACCTACGAGCAGTACTTC - TRBJ2-7 TRBV10-3 once
CASRDREGSPLHF TGCGCCAGCAGGGACAGGGAAGGATCACCCCTCCACTTT TRBD1 TRBJ1-6 TRBV5-1 few
CASSYSVGSTDTQYF TGTGCCAGCAGTTACTCAGTGGGAAGCACAGATACGCAGTATTTT - TRBJ2-3 TRBV6-5 -
CASSQVSSSYEQYF TGTGCCAGCAGCCAAGTGAGCAGCTCCTACGAGCAGTACTTC - TRBJ2-7 TRBV4-2 -
CASSSEDRRYNSPLHF TGTGCCAGCAGCTCCGAGGACAGGCGATATAATTCACCCCTCCACTTT TRBD1 TRBJ1-6 TRBV7-2 -
CASSPVGGRGETQYF TGCGCCAGCAGCCCAGTGGGGGGCAGGGGTGAGACCCAGTACTTC - TRBJ2-5 TRBV4-3 -
CSVGTPGLAGGDSHYEQYF TGCAGCGTTGGGACACCGGGACTAGCGGGAGGGGATTCTCACTACGAGCAGTACTTC TRBD2 TRBJ2-7 TRBV29-1 -
CASSFGPGDANEQFF - - TRBJ2-1 TRBV7-7 -
CASSYSTRGNEQFF TGTGCCAGCAGTTACTCTACTCGGGGGAATGAGCAGTTCTTC - TRBJ2-1 TRBV6-5 -
CASSLSGRGNTIYF TGTGCCAGCAGTTTATCGGGCAGGGGAAACACCATATATTTT - TRBJ1-3 TRBV27 -
CASSRTNVGYEQYF TGTGCCAGCAGCCGGACCAATGTAGGGTACGAGCAGTACTTC - TRBJ2-7 TRBV28 once
CAIRKTGTAQETQYF TGTGCCATCAGAAAAACCGGGACAGCCCAAGAGACCCAGTACTTC TRBD1 TRBJ2-5 TRBV10-3 -
CASSPMWQARRNTEAFF TGTGCCAGCAGCCCAATGTGGCAGGCAAGGCGGAACACTGAAGCTTTCTTT - TRBJ1-1 TRBV14 medium-sized
CASSPRGRSSYNEQFF TGTGCCAGCAGTCCTCGTGGCAGGAGCTCCTACAATGAGCAGTTCTTC - TRBJ2-1 TRBV6-6 once
CASSLEWKETQYF TGTGCCAGCAGCTTAGAGTGGAAAGAGACCCAGTACTTC - TRBJ2-5 TRBV7-9 -
CASRLTGKYGYTF TGTGCCAGCAGGCTCACAGGGAAATATGGCTACACCTTC - TRBJ1-2 TRBV5-6 -
CASSVDREVNTIYF TGTGCCAGCAGCGTGGACAGGGAGGTCAACACCATATATTTT TRBD1 TRBJ1-3 TRBV6-5 -
CASSRSSGNTIYF TGTGCTAGCTCACGGTCGTCTGGAAACACCATATATTTT - TRBJ1-3 TRBV18 once
CASSSGRASTDTQYF TGTGCCAGCAGCTCAGGCAGGGCTAGCACAGATACGCAGTATTTT - TRBJ2-3 TRBV5-5 -
CARSPQLAGAHEQFF TGTGCCAGAAGCCCCCAACTAGCGGGAGCCCATGAGCAGTTCTTC TRBD2 TRBJ2-1 TRBV5-3 -
CASSEGISGNTIYF TGTGCCAGCAGTGAAGGAATCTCTGGAAACACCATATATTTT - TRBJ1-3 TRBV2 -
CAISAGTGSGYTF TGTGCCATCAGTGCCGGGACAGGGAGTGGCTACACCTTC TRBD1 TRBJ1-2 TRBV10-3 few
CASRKDGPTDTQYF TGTGCCAGCAGGAAGGACGGGCCCACAGATACGCAGTATTTT - TRBJ2-3 TRBV6-5 once
CASSPGLAGYEQYF TGTGCCAGCAGCCCGGGACTAGCGGGGTACGAGCAGTACTTC TRBD2 TRBJ2-7 TRBV3-1/TRBV3-2 -
CASSPLLRDTEAFF TGTGCCAGCAGCCCCCTCCTGAGGGACACTGAAGCTTTCTTT - TRBJ1-1 TRBV7-2 -
CASSLRWLNEQFF TGTGCCAGCAGTTTGCGTTGGCTTAATGAGCAGTTCTTC - TRBJ2-1 TRBV27 -
CASSRSGLAEPYEQYF TGTGCCAGCAGCCGATCAGGACTAGCGGAGCCCTACGAGCAGTACTTC TRBD2 TRBJ2-7 TRBV13 -
CASSYSMGSPNEQFF TGTGCCAGCAGTTACTCGATGGGTTCTCCCAATGAGCAGTTCTTC - TRBJ2-1 TRBV6-5 once
CASGLSGRAVSTGELFF TGTGCTAGTGGTTTGAGCGGGAGGGCCGTCAGCACCGGGGAGCTGTTTTTT TRBD2 TRBJ2-2 TRBV12-5 -
CASSIRNPDGGEKLFF TGTGCCAGCAGTATAAGAAACCCGGACGGTGGGGAAAAACTGTTTTTT - TRBJ1-4 TRBV27 -